What follows are 2 T cell receptor beta chains derived from one specimen sequenced in a study of vaccination effects on CD4 cells after COVID-19. Antigen-specific CD4+ T cells were first expanded with viral peptide pools by the ViraFEST assay and only then sequenced. With more than nine days of culture completed, CD4+ T cells were isolated. This person's SARS-CoV-2 infection, confirmed by PCR, occurred between March and December 2020. Their cognate antigens are unknown. Data came from immunoSEQ multiplex PCR; TCRdb stores just in-frame clones and leaves some out. The sample consists of 30,000 to 45,000 clones, roughly 69% of them appearing once. The source material was CD4+ T cells from PBMCs cultured with HCoV-NL63 spike peptides, sampled before COVID-19 vaccination. Receptors were obtained from a human donor who had a prior SARS-CoV-2 infection.

The chain is built from TRBV21-1 and TRBJ2-3; TRBD2 reflects the table's D call only, with no check against the DNA. TRBV21-1 is a recognized pseudogene. The CDR3 length is 21 residues. Here the CDR3 DNA reads TGTGCCAGCAGCAAAGCCCCGGTTGATAGCGGGAGGGCCGGGTTAACAGATACGCAGTATTTT. Translation: CASSKAPVDSGRAGLTDTQYF.

The table lists this clone with a few counts. The chain recombines TRBV7-2 with TRBJ1-2, with TRBD1 identical over 7 bases. This CDR3 spans 15 amino acids. V shed 1 base, J shed 6 bases, and the junction held 8 bases outside the gene matches. Germline lookup yields CDR1 SGHTA and CDR2 FQGNSA. The chain's CDR3 is CASSLGSLQGNGYTF. The DNA of the CDR3 is TGTGCCAGCAGCTTAGGATCGTTACAGGGGAATGGCTACACCTTC.